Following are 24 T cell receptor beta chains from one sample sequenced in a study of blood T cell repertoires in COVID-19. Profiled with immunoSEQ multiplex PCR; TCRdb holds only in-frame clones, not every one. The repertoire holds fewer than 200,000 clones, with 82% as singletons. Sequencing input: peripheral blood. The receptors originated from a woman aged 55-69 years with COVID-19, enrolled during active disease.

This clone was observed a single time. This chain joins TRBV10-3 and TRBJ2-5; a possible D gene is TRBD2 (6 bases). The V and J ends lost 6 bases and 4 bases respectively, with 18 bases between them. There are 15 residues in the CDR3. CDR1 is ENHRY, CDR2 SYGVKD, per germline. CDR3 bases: TGTGCCATCAGAAACCCGGAGGAGGGCCGAGAGACCCAGTACTTC. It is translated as CAIRNPEEGRETQYF.

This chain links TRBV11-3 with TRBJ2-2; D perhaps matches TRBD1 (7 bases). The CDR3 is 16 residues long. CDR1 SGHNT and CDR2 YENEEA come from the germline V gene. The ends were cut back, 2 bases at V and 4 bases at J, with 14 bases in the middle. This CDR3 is CASSLRWQGGTGELFF. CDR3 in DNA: TGTGCCAGCAGCTTAAGGTGGCAGGGGGGCACCGGGGAGCTGTTTTTT.

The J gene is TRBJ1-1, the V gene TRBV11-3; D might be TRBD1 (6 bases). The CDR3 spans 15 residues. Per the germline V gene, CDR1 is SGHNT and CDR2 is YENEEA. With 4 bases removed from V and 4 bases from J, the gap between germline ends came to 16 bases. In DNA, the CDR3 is TGTGCCAGCAGCTCGTCCTCAGGGGCGGCCACTGAAGCTTTCTTT. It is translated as CASSSSSGAATEAFF.

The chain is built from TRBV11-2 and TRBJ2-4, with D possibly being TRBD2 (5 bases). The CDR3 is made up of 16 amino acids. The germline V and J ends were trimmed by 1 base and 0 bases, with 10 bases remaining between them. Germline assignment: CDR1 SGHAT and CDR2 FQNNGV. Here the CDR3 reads CASSLGNGLAKNIQYF. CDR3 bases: TGTGCCAGCAGCTTAGGAAATGGACTAGCCAAAAACATTCAGTACTTC.

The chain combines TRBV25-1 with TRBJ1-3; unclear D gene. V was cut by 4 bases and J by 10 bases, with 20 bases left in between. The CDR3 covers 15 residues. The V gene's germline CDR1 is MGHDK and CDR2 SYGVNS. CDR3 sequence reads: CASSVPGTPAGTIYF. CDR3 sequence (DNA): TGTGCCAGCAGTGTTCCAGGAACCCCTGCTGGGACCATATATTTT.

The CDR3 nucleotides are TGTGCCAGCAGTTTACTCGGTAGCGGGAGGTTATACGAGCAGTACTTC. Translated, it gives CASSLLGSGRLYEQYF. This sequence joins TRBV28 and TRBJ2-7, with TRBD2 matching over 10 bases. V dropped 2 bases and J dropped 4; count of bases not matched to a gene: 8. Germline values: CDR1 MDHEN, CDR2 SYDVKM. This CDR3 contains 16 residues.

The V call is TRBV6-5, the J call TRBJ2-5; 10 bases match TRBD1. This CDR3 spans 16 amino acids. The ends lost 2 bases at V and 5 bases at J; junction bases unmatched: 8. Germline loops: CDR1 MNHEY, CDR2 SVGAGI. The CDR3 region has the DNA TGTGCCAGCAGTTACGACCGGGACAGGGGACGGGAGACCCAGTACTTC. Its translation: CASSYDRDRGRETQYF.

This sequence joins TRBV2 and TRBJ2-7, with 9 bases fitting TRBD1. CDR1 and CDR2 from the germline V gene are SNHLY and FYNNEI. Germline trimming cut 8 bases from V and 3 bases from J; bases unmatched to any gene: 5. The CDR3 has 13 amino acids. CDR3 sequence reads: CASDRDRDYEQYF. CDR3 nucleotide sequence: TGTGCCAGCGACCGGGACAGGGACTACGAGCAGTACTTC. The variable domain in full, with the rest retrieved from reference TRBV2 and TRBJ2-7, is EPEVTQTPSHQVTQMGQEVILRCVPISNHLYFYWYRQILGQKVEFLVSFYNNEISEKSEIFDDQFSVERPDGSNFTLKIRSTKLEDSAMYFCASDRDRDYEQYFGPGTRLTVT.

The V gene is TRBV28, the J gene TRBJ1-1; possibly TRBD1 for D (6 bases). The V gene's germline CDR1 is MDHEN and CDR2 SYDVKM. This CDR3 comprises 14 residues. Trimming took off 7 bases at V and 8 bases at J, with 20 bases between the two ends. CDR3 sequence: CASTKGGSTEEAFF. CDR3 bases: TGTGCCAGCACCAAGGGGGGGTCCACGGAAGAAGCTTTCTTT.

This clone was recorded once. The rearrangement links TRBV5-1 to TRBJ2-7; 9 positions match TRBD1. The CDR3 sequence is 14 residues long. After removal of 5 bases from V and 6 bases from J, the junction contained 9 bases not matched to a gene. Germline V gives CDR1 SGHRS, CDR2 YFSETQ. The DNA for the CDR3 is TGCGCCAGCAGATACGGGACAGGGTCCGGCGAGCAGTACTTC. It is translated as CASRYGTGSGEQYF.

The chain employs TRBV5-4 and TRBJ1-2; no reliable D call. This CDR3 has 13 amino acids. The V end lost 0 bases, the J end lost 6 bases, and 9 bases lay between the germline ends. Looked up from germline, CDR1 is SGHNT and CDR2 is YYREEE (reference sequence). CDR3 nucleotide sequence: TGTGCCAGCAGCTTGGCGGGGAGGAATGGCTACACCTTC. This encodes CASSLAGRNGYTF. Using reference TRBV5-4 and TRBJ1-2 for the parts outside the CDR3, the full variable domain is ETGVTQSPTHLIKTRGQQVTLRCSSQSGHNTVSWYQQALGQGPQFIFQYYREEENGRGNFPPRFSGLQFPNYSSELNVNALELDDSALYLCASSLAGRNGYTFGSGTRLTVV.

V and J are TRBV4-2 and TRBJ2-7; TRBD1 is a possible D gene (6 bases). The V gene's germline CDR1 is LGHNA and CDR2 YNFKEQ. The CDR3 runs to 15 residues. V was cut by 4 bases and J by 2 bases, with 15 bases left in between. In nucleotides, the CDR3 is TGTGCCAGCAGCCCAGACCTGGGACATACCTACGAGCAGTACTTC. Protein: CASSPDLGHTYEQYF.

CDR3 protein: CSVEDRRGYTIYF. CDR3 DNA sequence: TGCAGCGTTGAAGATAGGAGGGGCTACACCATATATTTT. V gene TRBV29-1 combines with J gene TRBJ1-3; D might be TRBD1 (5 bases). The V gene's germline CDR1 is SQVTM and CDR2 ANQGSEA. The ends were cut back, 0 bases at V and 8 bases at J, with 11 bases in the middle. The CDR3 spans 13 residues.

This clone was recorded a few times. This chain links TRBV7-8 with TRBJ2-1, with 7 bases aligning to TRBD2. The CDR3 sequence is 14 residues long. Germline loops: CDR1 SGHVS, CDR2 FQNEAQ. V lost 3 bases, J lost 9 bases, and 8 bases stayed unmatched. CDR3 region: CASSFRTSIREQFF. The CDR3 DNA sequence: TGTGCCAGCAGCTTTAGGACTAGTATCCGTGAGCAGTTCTTC.

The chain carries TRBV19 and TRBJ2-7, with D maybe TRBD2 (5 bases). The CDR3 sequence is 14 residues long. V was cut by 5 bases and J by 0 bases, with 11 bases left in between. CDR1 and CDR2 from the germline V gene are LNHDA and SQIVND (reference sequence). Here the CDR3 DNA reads TGTGCCAGTAGTCCTCGGACTGGCTCCTACGAGCAGTACTTC. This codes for CASSPRTGSYEQYF.

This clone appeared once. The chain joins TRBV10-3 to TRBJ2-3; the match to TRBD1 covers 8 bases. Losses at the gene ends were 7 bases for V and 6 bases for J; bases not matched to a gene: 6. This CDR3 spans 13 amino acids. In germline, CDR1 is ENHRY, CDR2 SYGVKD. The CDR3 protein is CAITPGQGDTQYF. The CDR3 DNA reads TGTGCCATCACCCCAGGACAGGGCGATACGCAGTATTTT.

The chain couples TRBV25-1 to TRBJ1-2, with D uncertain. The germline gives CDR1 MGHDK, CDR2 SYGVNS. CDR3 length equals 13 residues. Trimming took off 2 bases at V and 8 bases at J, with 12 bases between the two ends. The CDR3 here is CASSEGGGLGYTF. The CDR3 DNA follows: TGTGCCAGCAGTGAAGGAGGTGGTCTGGGCTACACCTTC.

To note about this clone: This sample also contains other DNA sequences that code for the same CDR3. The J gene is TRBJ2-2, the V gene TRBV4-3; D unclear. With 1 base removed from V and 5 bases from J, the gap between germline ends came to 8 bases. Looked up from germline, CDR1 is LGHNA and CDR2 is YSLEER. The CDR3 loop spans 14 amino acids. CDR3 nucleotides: TGCGCCAGCAGCCAAGGGCCCGCTACCGGGGAGCTGTTTTTT. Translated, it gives CASSQGPATGELFF.

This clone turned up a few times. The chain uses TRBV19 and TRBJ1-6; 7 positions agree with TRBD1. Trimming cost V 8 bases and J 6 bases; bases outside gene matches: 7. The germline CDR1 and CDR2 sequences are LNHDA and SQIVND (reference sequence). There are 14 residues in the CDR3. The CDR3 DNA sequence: TGTGCCAGTTCACAGCAGGGGGGTAATTCACCCCTCCACTTT. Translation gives CASSQQGGNSPLHF.

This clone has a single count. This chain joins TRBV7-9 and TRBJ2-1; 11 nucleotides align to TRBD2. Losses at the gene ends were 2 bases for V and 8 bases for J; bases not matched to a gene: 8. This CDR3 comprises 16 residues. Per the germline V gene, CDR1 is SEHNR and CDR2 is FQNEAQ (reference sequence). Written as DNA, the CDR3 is TGTGCCAGCAGCTTACTAGCGGGAGGAAGTGGCGATGAGCAGTTCTTC. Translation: CASSLLAGGSGDEQFF.

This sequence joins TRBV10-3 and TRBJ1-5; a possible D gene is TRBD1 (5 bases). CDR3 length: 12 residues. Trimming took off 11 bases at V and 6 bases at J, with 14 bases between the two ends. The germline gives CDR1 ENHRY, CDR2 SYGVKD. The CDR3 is CASGGSGQPQHF. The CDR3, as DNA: TGTGCCTCCGGGGGGTCAGGTCAGCCCCAGCATTTT.

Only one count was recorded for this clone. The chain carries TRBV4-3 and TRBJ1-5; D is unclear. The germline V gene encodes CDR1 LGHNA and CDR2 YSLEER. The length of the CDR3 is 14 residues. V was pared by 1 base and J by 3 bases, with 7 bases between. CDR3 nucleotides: TGCGCCAGCAGCCAAGGCGACACCAATCAGCCCCAGCATTTT. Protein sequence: CASSQGDTNQPQHF.

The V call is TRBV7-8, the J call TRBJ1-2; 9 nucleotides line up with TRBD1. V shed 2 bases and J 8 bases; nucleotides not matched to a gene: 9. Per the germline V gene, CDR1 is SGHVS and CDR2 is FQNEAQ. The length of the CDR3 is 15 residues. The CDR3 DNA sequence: TGTGCCAGCAGCTTATCAGGGGACAGGGTATGGGGCTACACCTTC. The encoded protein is CASSLSGDRVWGYTF.

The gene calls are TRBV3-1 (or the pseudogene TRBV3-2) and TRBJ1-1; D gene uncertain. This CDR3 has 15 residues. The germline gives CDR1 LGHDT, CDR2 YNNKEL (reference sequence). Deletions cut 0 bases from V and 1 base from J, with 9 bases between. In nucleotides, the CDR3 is TGTGCCAGCAGCCAAGATCGAGCGTGGAACACTGAAGCTTTCTTT. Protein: CASSQDRAWNTEAFF.